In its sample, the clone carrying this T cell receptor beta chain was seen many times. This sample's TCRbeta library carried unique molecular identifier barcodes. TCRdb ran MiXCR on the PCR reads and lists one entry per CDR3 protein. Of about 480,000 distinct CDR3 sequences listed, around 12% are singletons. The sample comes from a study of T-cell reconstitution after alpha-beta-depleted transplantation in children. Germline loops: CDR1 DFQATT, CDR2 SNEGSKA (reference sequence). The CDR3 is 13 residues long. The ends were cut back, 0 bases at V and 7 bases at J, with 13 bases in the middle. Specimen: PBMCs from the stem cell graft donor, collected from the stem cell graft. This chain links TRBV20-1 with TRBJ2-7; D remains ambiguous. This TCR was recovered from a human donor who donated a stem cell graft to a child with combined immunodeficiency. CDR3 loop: CSAREPGFSEQYF. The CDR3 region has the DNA TGCAGTGCTAGAGAGCCCGGTTTTAGTGAGCAGTACTTC.